The 18 T cell receptor beta chains below come from one sample, sequenced in a study of radiation and T cells in renal cell carcinoma. Sample time point: baseline pretreatment blood. Treatment in this sample: 15 Gy SBRT to primary tumor, nephrectomy 4 weeks later. The table came from immunoSEQ multiplex PCR; TCRdb's copy has only in-frame clones and leaves some out. In the table there are some 120,000 clones, roughly 80% of which are singletons. The sample here was blood, taken from a patient whose treatment included radiotherapy and nephrectomy. These receptors all stem from a woman aged 60-70 years with renal cell carcinoma.

This clone was found once. The rearrangement links TRBV5-1 to TRBJ1-2; 11 bases are shared with TRBD1. This CDR3 has 15 amino acids. After removal of 8 bases from V and 8 bases from J, the junction contained 14 bases not matched to a gene. Germline V gene lookup returns CDR1 SGHRS and CDR2 YFSETQ. CDR3 nucleotides: TGCGCCAGTTTTAGACCGGGACAGGGGGAAGAAGGCTACACCTTC. Translating it yields CASFRPGQGEEGYTF.

This clone was counted only a few times. For the CDR3, the DNA is TGTGCCAGTACGTACAGCCGAAACACTGAAGCTTTCTTT. This codes for CASTYSRNTEAFF. The V call is TRBV19, the J call TRBJ1-1; D gene unclear. The germline gives CDR1 LNHDA, CDR2 SQIVND (reference sequence). This CDR3 has 13 residues. V lost 7 bases, J lost 2 bases, and 11 bases lay in between. The complete variable domain, with remaining parts taken from reference TRBV19 and TRBJ1-1, reads DGGITQSPKYLFRKEGQNVTLSCEQNLNHDAMYWYRQDPGQGLRLIYYSQIVNDFQKGDIAEGYSVSREKKESFPLTVTSAQKNPTAFYLCASTYSRNTEAFFGQGTRLTVV.

The chain has TRBV28 and TRBJ2-1, with D uncertain. V was clipped by 6 bases and J by 3 bases, with 18 bases between them. Per the germline V gene, CDR1 is MDHEN and CDR2 is SYDVKM. The CDR3 loop spans 16 amino acids. The CDR3: CASRFTLGEVYNEQFF. The CDR3 nucleotides read TGTGCCAGCAGGTTTACCCTAGGCGAGGTCTACAATGAGCAGTTCTTC.

The rearrangement joins TRBV27 to TRBJ2-7; 10 positions agree with TRBD1. Germline loops: CDR1 MNHEY, CDR2 SMNVEV (reference sequence). V shed 5 bases and J 4 bases; nucleotides not matched to a gene: 5. CDR3 length equals 14 residues. The CDR3 DNA reads as TGTGCCAGCAGTGCCGGGACAGGGGATTACGAGCAGTACTTC. Protein: CASSAGTGDYEQYF.

This sequence joins TRBV6-1 and TRBJ1-2, with 7 nucleotides matching TRBD1. The germline gives CDR1 MNHNS, CDR2 SASEGT. The CDR3 has 12 residues. Trimming cost V 4 bases and J 8 bases; bases outside gene matches: 4. This chain's CDR3 is CASSGQGEGYTF. The CDR3 DNA follows: TGTGCCAGCAGTGGACAGGGAGAGGGCTACACCTTC.

The rearrangement uses TRBV28 and TRBJ2-2, with no clear D. Germline assignment: CDR1 MDHEN and CDR2 SYDVKM. Trimming removed 5 bases from V and 5 bases from J, with 21 bases in between. CDR3 length: 17 residues. CDR3 bases: TGTGCCAGCAGTCCCCCGTTAGGGAAGAAAAGGACCGGGGAGCTGTTTTTT. It encodes CASSPPLGKKRTGELFF.

The chain recombines TRBV2 with TRBJ2-3, with TRBD2 matching over 11 bases. The CDR3 has 15 amino acids. The J segment lost 6 bases and the V segment lost 7 bases, leaving 9 bases of the junction unmatched. CDR1 SNHLY and CDR2 FYNNEI come from the germline V gene. CDR3 loop: CASIGLAGGRDTQYF. The CDR3 region has the DNA TGTGCCAGCATCGGCCTAGCGGGGGGACGGGATACGCAGTATTTT.

The rearrangement links TRBV19 to TRBJ1-2; 7 bases are a match to TRBD1. The CDR3 contains 12 residues. Trimming removed 8 bases from V and 3 bases from J; junction bases left unmatched: 3. Germline CDR1 and CDR2: LNHDA and SQIVND (reference sequence). CDR3 in DNA: TGTGCCAGTGGGGACAGCGACTATGGCTACACCTTC. This translates into CASGDSDYGYTF.

The V call is TRBV9, the J call TRBJ2-3; D is unresolved. The V end was cut by 4 bases, the J end by 4 bases, with 10 bases between. Germline CDR1 SGDLS, CDR2 YYNGEE. This CDR3 region has 13 residues. The chain's CDR3 is CASSSRIADTQYF. The CDR3 nucleotides are TGTGCCAGCAGCTCCCGCATTGCAGATACGCAGTATTTT.

This clone was detected ten times or more. The CDR3 sequence is CASSPQGAEAFF. In nucleotides, the CDR3 is TGTGCCAGCAGTCCCCAGGGCGCTGAAGCTTTCTTT. The J gene is TRBJ1-1, the V gene TRBV25-1, with D possibly matching TRBD1 (5 bases). The ends were cut back, 5 bases at V and 6 bases at J, with 10 bases in the middle. CDR3 length: 12 residues. In germline, CDR1 is MGHDK, CDR2 SYGVNS.

This rearrangement joins TRBV6-5 to TRBJ2-1, with D unclear. Per the germline V gene, CDR1 is MNHEY and CDR2 is SVGAGI. This CDR3 contains 11 residues. V shed 5 bases and J shed 5 bases, with 4 bases lying between them. CDR3 DNA: TGTGCCAGCAGTCGGGACAATGAGCAGTTCTTC. Its protein is CASSRDNEQFF.

The CDR3 is CASSLGGTGVISPLHF. CDR3 in DNA: TGTGCCAGCAGCTTGGGCGGGACAGGAGTAATATCACCCCTCCACTTT. This chain joins TRBV5-4 and TRBJ1-6; 8 nucleotides line up with TRBD1. Losses at the gene ends were 0 bases for V and 10 bases for J; bases not matched to a gene: 9. The CDR3 contains 16 residues. In germline, CDR1 is SGHNT, CDR2 YYREEE (reference sequence).

The chain couples TRBV27 to TRBJ1-2, with 8 bases identical to TRBD1. V was pared by 6 bases and J by 5 bases, with 8 bases of the junction left unmatched. This CDR3 has 14 amino acids. Germline CDR1 MNHEY, CDR2 SMNVEV (reference sequence). The CDR3 DNA sequence: TGTGCCAGCAGGCCCGGGACAGGATTTTATGGCTACACCTTC. Translating it yields CASRPGTGFYGYTF.

There are a few counts of this clone. The chain recombines TRBV5-4 with TRBJ1-6, with D maybe TRBD1 (6 bases). The germline V gene encodes CDR1 SGHNT and CDR2 YYREEE (reference sequence). This CDR3 contains 14 residues. V was clipped by 1 base and J by 4 bases, with 6 bases between them. The CDR3 nucleotides read TGTGCCAGCAGCTTGCAGGGGTATAATTCACCCCTCCACTTT. Translating gives CASSLQGYNSPLHF.

The chain carries TRBV9 and TRBJ2-1, with 7 nucleotides matching TRBD1. With V trimmed by 2 bases and J by 5 bases, 13 bases remained unmatched. The germline gives CDR1 SGDLS, CDR2 YYNGEE. CDR3 length equals 17 residues. CDR3 sequence (DNA): TGTGCCAGCAGCGTCCACGACGGGACAGACCAAAACAATGAGCAGTTCTTC. Translating gives CASSVHDGTDQNNEQFF.

The genes are TRBV2 and TRBJ1-5; D perhaps matches TRBD1 (5 bases). V lost 8 bases and J lost 3, with 11 bases in between. This CDR3 has 13 residues. Germline loops: CDR1 SNHLY, CDR2 FYNNEI. The CDR3 is CASQDIPNQPQHF. DNA of the CDR3: TGTGCCAGCCAGGACATCCCCAATCAGCCCCAGCATTTT.

V gene TRBV7-2 combines with J gene TRBJ1-2, with D perhaps TRBD1 (6 bases). Per germline, CDR1 SGHTA and CDR2 FQGNSA. The CDR3 extends over 14 amino acids. V was cut by 1 base and J by 3 bases, with 9 bases left in between. CDR3 sequence reads: CASSLVAGDYGYTF. CDR3 nucleotides: TGTGCCAGCAGCTTAGTGGCAGGGGACTATGGCTACACCTTC. The whole variable domain, filled in from reference TRBV7-2 and TRBJ1-2, reads GAGVSQSPSNKVTEKGKDVELRCDPISGHTALYWYRQSLGQGLEFLIYFQGNSAPDKSGLPSDRFSAERTGGSVSTLTIQRTQQEDSAVYLCASSLVAGDYGYTFGSGTRLTVV.

This clone was recorded only once. The chain employs TRBV4-1 and TRBJ2-7, with 12 bases that match TRBD1. CDR3 size: 15 residues. V trimming: 4 bases; J trimming: 4 bases; junction bases outside the gene matches: 5. Germline-derived CDR1 and CDR2 are MGHRA and YSYEKL. The CDR3 is CASSPGTGGLYEQYF. The CDR3 coding sequence is TGCGCCAGCAGCCCCGGGACAGGGGGCTTGTACGAGCAGTACTTC.